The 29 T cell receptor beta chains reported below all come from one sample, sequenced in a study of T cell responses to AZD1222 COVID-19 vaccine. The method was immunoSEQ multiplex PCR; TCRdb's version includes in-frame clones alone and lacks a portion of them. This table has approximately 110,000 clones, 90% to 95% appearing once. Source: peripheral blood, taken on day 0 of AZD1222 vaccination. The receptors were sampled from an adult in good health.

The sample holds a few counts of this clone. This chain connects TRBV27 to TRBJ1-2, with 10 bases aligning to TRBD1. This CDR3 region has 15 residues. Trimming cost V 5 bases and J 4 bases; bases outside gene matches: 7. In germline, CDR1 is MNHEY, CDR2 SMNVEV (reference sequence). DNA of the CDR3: TGTGCCAGCAGTAGGACCGGGACAGGGGCCTATGGCTACACCTTC. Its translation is CASSRTGTGAYGYTF.

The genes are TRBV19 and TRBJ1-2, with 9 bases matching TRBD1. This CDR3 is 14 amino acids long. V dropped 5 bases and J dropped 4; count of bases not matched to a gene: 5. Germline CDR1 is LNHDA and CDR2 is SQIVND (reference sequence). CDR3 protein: CASSPLDRGYGYTF. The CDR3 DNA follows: TGTGCCAGTAGTCCCCTGGACAGGGGCTATGGCTACACCTTC.

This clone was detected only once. This chain's CDR3 is CASRVRGFGGRRVYGYTF. CDR3 bases: TGTGCCAGCCGCGTCCGAGGGTTCGGGGGTCGCCGTGTCTATGGCTACACCTTC. This chain joins TRBV28 and TRBJ1-2; D is possibly TRBD1 (5 bases). This CDR3 is built from 18 residues. CDR1 MDHEN and CDR2 SYDVKM come from the germline V gene. V was shortened by 8 bases and J by 4 bases, with 29 bases between the two germline ends.

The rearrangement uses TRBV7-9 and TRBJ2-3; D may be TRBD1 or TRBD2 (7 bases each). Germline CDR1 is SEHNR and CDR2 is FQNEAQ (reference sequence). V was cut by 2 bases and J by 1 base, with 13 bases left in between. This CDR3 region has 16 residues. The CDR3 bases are TGTGCCAGCAGCTTAAATCCAGGGGGGGGCACAGATACGCAGTATTTT. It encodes CASSLNPGGGTDTQYF.

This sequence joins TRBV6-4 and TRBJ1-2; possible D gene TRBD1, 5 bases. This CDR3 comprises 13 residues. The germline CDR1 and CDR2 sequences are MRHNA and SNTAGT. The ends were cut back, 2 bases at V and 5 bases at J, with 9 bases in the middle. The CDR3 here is CASSDGGGYGYTF. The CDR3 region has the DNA TGTGCCAGCAGTGACGGGGGGGGTTATGGCTACACCTTC.

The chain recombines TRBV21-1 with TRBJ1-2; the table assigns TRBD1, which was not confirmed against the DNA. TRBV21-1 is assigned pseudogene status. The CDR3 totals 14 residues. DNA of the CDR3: TGTGCCAGCAGCAAATCAGCAGGGCGTAATGGCTACACCTTC. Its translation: CASSKSAGRNGYTF.

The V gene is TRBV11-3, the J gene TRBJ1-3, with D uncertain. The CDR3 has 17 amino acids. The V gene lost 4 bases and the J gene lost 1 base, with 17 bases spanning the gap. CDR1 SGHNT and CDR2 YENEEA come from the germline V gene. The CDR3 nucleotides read TGTGCCAGCAGCTCCCGTGGAGGGCCAGGATCTGGAAACACCATATATTTT. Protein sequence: CASSSRGGPGSGNTIYF.

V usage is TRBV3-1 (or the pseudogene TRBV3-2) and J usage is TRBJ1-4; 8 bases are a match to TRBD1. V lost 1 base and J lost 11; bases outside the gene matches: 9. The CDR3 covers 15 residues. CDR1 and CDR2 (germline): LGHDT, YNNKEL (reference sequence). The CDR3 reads CASSQVNGQGAKLFF. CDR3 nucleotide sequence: TGTGCCAGCAGCCAAGTAAATGGGCAGGGGGCTAAACTGTTTTTT.

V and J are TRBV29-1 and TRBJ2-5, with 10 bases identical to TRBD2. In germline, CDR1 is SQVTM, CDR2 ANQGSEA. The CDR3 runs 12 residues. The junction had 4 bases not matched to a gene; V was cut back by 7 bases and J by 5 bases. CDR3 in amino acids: CSASGSSETQYF. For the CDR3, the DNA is TGCAGCGCTAGCGGGAGTAGTGAGACCCAGTACTTC.

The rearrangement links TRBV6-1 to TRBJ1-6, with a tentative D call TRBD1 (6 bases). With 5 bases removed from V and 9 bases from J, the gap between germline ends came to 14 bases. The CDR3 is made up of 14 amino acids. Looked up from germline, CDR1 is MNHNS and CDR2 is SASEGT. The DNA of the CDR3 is TGTGCCAGCAGTCTGGGGGGCGGGAGTTCACCCCTCCACTTT. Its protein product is CASSLGGGSSPLHF.

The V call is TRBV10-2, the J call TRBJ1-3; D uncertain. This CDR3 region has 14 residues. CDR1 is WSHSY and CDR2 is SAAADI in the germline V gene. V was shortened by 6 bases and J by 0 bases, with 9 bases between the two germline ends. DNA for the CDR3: TGCGCCAGCAGCGGCGGAACCTCTGGAAACACCATATATTTT. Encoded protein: CASSGGTSGNTIYF.

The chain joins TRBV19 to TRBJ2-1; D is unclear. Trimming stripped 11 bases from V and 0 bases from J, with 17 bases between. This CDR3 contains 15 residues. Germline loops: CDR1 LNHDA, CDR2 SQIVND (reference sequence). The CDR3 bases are TGTGCCGTCGGAATCCCTTTGAGCTCCTACAATGAGCAGTTCTTC. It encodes CAVGIPLSSYNEQFF.

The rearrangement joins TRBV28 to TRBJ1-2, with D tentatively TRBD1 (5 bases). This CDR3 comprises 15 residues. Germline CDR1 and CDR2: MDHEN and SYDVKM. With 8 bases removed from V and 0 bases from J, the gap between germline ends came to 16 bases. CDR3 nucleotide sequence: TGTGCCAGCGGAGTAGACAGTAACCCTAACTATGGCTACACCTTC. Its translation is CASGVDSNPNYGYTF.

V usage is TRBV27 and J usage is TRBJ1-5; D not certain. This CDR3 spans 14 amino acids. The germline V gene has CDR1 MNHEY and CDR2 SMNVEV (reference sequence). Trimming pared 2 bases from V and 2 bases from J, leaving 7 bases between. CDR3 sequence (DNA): TGTGCCAGCAGTTTACGCGGGGGCAATCAGCCCCAGCATTTT. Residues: CASSLRGGNQPQHF.

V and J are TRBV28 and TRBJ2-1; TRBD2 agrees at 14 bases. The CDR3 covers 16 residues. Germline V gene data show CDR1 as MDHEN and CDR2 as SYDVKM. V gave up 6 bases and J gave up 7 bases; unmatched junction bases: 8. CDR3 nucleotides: TGTGCCAGCAGGCCGACTAGCGGGAGGGGGGTTAATGAGCAGTTCTTC. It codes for CASRPTSGRGVNEQFF.

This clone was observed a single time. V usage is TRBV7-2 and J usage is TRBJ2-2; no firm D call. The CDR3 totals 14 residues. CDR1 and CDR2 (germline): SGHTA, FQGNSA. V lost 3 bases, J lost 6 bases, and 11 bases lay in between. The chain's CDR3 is CASSFRPNPGELFF. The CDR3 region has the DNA TGTGCCAGCAGCTTCAGGCCAAACCCCGGGGAGCTGTTTTTT. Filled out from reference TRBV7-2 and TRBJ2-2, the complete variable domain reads GAGVSQSPSNKVTEKGKDVELRCDPISGHTALYWYRQSLGQGLEFLIYFQGNSAPDKSGLPSDRFSAERTGGSVSTLTIQRTQQEDSAVYLCASSFRPNPGELFFGEGSRLTVL.

CDR3 coding DNA: TGTGCCAGTAGGAAGGACAGGGGGCTCTATGGCTACACCTTC. As protein: CASRKDRGLYGYTF. This chain connects TRBV19 to TRBJ1-2, with TRBD1 matching 11 bases. Germline V lookup: CDR1 LNHDA, CDR2 SQIVND (reference sequence). The CDR3 is 14 amino acids. V gave up 6 bases and J gave up 4 bases; unmatched junction bases: 4.

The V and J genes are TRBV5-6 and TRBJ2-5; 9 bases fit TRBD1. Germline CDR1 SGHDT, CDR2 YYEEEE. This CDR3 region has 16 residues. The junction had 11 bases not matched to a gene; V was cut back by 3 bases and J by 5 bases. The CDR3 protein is CASSSSRDRVWETQYF. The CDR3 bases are TGTGCCAGCAGCTCCTCGAGGGACAGGGTTTGGGAGACCCAGTACTTC.

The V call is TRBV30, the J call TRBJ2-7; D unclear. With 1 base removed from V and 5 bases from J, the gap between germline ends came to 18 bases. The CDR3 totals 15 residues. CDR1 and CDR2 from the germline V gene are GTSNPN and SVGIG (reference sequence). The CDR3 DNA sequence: TGTGCCTGGAGTGATATCGGTCTGCGGTCCCACGAGCAGTACTTC. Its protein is CAWSDIGLRSHEQYF. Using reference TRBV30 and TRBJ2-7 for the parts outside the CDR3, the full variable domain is SQTIHQWPATLVQPVGSPLSLECTVEGTSNPNLYWYRQAAGRGLQLLFYSVGIGQISSEVPQNLSASRPQDRQFILSSKKLLLSDSGFYLCAWSDIGLRSHEQYFGPGTRLTVT.

The CDR3 is CASSQTGTGAINEQFF. In DNA form, the CDR3 reads TGCGCCAGCAGCCAGACCGGGACAGGGGCCATCAATGAGCAGTTCTTC. The chain recombines TRBV4-1 with TRBJ2-1; the match to TRBD1 covers 10 bases. Germline V gene data show CDR1 as MGHRA and CDR2 as YSYEKL. The CDR3 spans 16 residues. Unmatched junction bases numbered 8, after V lost 3 bases and J lost 6 bases.

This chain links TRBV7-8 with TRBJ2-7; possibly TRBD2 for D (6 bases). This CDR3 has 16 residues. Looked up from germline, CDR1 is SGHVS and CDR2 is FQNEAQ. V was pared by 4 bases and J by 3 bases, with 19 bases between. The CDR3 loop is CASSWRVTGGGYEQYF. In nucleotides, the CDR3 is TGTGCCAGCAGCTGGAGGGTGACTGGCGGAGGCTACGAGCAGTACTTC. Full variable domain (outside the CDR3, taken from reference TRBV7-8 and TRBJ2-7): GAGVSQSPRYKVAKRGQDVALRCDPISGHVSLFWYQQALGQGPEFLTYFQNEAQLDKSGLPSDRFFAERPEGSVSTLKIQRTQQEDSAVYLCASSWRVTGGGYEQYFGPGTRLTVT.

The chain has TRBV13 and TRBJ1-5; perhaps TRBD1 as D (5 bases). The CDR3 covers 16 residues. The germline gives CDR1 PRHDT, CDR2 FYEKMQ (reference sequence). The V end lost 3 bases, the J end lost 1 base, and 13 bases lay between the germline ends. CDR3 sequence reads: CASSFMGQGSNQPQHF. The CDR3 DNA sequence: TGTGCCAGCAGCTTCATGGGGCAGGGCAGCAATCAGCCCCAGCATTTT.

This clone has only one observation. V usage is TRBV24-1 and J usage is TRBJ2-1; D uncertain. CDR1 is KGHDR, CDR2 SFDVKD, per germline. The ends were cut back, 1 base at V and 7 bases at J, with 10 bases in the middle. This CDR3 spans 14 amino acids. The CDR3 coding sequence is TGTGCCACCAGTGATTTTAGCAGAGCAAATGAGCAGTTCTTC. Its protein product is CATSDFSRANEQFF.

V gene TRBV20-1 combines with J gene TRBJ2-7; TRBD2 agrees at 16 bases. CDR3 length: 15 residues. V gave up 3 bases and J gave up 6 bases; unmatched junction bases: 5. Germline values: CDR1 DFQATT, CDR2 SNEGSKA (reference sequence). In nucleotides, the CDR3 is TGCAGTGCTAGTAGGGGACTAGCGGGGGGGCGCGAGCAGTACTTC. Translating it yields CSASRGLAGGREQYF.

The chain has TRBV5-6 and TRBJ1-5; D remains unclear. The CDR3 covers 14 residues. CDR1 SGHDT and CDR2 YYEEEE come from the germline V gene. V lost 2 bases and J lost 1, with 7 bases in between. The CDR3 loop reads CASSFVGSNQPQHF. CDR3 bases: TGTGCCAGCAGCTTCGTCGGGAGCAATCAGCCCCAGCATTTT.

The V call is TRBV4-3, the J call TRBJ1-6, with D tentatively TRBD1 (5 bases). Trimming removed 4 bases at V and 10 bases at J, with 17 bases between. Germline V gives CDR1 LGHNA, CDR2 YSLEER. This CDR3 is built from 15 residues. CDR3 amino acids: CASSPGLRDGSPLHF. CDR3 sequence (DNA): TGCGCCAGCAGCCCGGGACTAAGGGACGGGTCACCCCTCCACTTT.

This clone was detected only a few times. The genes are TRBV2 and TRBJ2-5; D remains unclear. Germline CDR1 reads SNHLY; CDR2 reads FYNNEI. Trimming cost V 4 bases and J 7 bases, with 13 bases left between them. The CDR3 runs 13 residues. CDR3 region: CASSGVGMVTQYF. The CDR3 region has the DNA TGTGCCAGCAGTGGAGTGGGTATGGTGACCCAGTACTTC.

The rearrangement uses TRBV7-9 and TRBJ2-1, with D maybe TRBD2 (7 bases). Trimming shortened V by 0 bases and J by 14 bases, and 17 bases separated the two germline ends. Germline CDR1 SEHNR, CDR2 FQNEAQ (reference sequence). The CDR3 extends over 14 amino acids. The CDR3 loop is CASSLARGQGVEFF. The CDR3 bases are TGTGCCAGCAGCTTAGCGCGGGGGCAGGGTGTTGAGTTCTTC.

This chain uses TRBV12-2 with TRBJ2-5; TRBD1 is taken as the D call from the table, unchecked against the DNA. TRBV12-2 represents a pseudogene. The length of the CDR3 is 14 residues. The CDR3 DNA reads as TGTGCAAGTCGCTTATTTACAGGGGGAGAGACCCAGTACTTC. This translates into CASRLFTGGETQYF.